This T cell receptor beta chain came from a study of T cells in Graves' hyperthyroidism and ophthalmopathy. Study-wide background: Before treatment of any kind, peripheral blood was taken at initial diagnosis.

TCR beta CDR3 region amplification was performed from RNA transcripts. The TCR CDR3 first-round RT-PCR relied on the HTBI primer set. A single record per CDR3 protein comes from TCRdb applying MiXCR to the multiplex PCR reads. The sample consists of about 380,000 distinct CDR3 sequences, around 13% of them appearing once. Hyperthyroidism, newly diagnosed and lasting under 2 months, affected patients aged 18 to 65. Exclusion followed for patients with uncontrolled infection, other autoimmune disease, pregnancy or lactation. This clonotype was picked up a small number of times. As yet, its antigen is unknown. Findings and caveats of the study: In simple terms, a model built on 13 V-J features told ophthalmopathy apart from stable hyperthyroidism.

Sequencing was performed on blood. This receptor was taken from a woman aged 55-75 years with Graves' hyperthyroidism.

CDR3 amino acids: CASSADRDRDTGELFF. For the CDR3, the DNA is TGTGCCAGTAGTGCAGACCGGGACAGGGACACCGGGGAGCTGTTTTTT. The chain recombines TRBV19 with TRBJ2-2, with 9 bases matching TRBD1. Germline V CDR1 and CDR2: LNHDA, SQIVND (reference sequence). This CDR3 has 16 residues. V dropped 5 bases and J dropped 3; count of bases not matched to a gene: 7.